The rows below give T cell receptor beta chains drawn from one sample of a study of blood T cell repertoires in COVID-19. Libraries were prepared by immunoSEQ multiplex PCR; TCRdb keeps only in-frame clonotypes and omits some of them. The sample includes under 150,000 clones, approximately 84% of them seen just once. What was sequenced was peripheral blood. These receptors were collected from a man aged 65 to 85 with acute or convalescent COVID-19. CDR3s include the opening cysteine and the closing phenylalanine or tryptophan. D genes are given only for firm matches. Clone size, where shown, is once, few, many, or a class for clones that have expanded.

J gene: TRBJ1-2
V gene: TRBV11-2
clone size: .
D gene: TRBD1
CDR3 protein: CASSLGQAGGYTF
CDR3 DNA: TGTGCCAGCAGCTTGGGACAGGCCGGTGGCTACACCTTC

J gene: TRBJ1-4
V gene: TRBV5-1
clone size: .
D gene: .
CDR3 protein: CASSLRRDTTNEKLFF
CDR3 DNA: TGCGCCAGCAGCTTGCGCCGGGACACAACTAATGAAAAACTGTTTTTT

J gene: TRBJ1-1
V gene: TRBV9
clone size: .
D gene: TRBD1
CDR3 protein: CASSADRVGTEAFF
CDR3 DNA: TGTGCCAGCAGCGCAGACAGGGTTGGCACTGAAGCTTTCTTT

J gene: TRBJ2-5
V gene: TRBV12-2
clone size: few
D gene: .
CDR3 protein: CASRHQQGPPDETQYF
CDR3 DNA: TGTGCAAGTCGCCATCAACAGGGCCCCCCGGATGAGACCCAGTACTTC

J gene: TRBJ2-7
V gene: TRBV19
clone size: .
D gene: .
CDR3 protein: CASSLQRGWEQYF
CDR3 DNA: TGTGCCAGTAGCCTCCAGCGAGGGTGGGAGCAGTACTTC

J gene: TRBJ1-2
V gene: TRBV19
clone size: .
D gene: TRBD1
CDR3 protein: CATQRQGHYGYTF
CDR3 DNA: TGTGCCACACAGAGACAGGGCCACTATGGCTACACCTTC

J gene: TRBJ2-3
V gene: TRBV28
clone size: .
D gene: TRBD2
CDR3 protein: CASSLLAAHPDTQYF
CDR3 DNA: TGTGCCAGCAGTTTACTAGCGGCCCATCCAGATACGCAGTATTTT

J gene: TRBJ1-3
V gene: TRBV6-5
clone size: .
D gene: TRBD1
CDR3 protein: CASRVTGDSGNTIYF
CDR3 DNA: TGTGCCAGCAGGGTTACAGGGGACTCTGGAAACACCATATATTTT

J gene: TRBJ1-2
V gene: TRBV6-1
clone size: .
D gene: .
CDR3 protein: CASSEDAVNYGYTF
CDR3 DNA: TGTGCCAGCAGTGAAGATGCGGTTAACTATGGCTACACCTTC

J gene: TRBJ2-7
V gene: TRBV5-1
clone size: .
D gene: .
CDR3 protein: CASSLGQSRYEQYF
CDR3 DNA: TGCGCCAGCAGCCTTGGACAGTCGAGATACGAGCAGTACTTC

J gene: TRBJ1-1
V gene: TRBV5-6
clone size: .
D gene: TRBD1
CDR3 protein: CASSVTHDRGGAEAFF
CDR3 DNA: TGTGCCAGCAGCGTCACCCACGACAGGGGCGGGGCTGAAGCTTTCTTT

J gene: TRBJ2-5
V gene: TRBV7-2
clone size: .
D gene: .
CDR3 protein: CASSLGFGGGQETQYF
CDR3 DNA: TGTGCCAGCAGCTTAGGATTCGGTGGGGGGCAAGAGACCCAGTACTTC

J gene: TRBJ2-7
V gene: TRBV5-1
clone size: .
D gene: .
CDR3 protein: CASSLFTDPTYEQYF
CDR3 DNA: TGCGCCAGCAGCTTGTTTACAGATCCGACCTACGAGCAGTACTTC

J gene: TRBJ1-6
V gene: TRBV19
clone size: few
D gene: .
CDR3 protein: CASSISPSNSPLHF
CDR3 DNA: TGTGCCAGTAGTATAAGCCCGAGTAATTCACCCCTCCACTTT

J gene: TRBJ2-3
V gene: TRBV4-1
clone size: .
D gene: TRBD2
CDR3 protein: CASSQRRRGATTDTQYF
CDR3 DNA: TGCGCCAGCAGCCAGAGGCGGCGGGGGGCCACCACAGATACGCAGTATTTT

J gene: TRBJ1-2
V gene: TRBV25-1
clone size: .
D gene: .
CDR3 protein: CASSEPGSYGYTF
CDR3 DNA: TGTGCCAGCAGTGAACCGGGGTCCTATGGCTACACCTTC

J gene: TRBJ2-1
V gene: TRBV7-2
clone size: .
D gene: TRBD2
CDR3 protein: CASSLIGGNMNEQFF
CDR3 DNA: TGTGCCAGCAGCCTAATCGGGGGGAACATGAATGAGCAGTTCTTC

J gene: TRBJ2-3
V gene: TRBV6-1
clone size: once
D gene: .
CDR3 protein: CASSELSISSTDTQYF
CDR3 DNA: TGTGCCAGCAGTGAACTTAGCATTTCTAGCACAGATACGCAGTATTTT

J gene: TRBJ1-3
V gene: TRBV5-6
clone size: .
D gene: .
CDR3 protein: CASSLNGGPSGNTIYF
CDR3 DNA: TGTGCCAGCAGCTTGAATGGCGGGCCCTCTGGAAACACCATATATTTT

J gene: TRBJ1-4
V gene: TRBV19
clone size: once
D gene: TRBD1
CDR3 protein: CASSIGQGASGEKLFF
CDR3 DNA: TGTGCCAGTAGTATAGGACAGGGGGCGAGTGGTGAAAAACTGTTTTTT

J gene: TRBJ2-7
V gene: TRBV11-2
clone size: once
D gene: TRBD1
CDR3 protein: CASSGRQGYEQYF
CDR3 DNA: TGTGCCAGCAGCGGGCGACAGGGTTACGAGCAGTACTTC

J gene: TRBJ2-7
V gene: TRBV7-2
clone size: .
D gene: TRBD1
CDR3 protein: CASSPAAGQGSYEQYF
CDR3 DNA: TGTGCCAGCAGCCCGGCGGCCGGACAGGGTTCCTACGAGCAGTACTTC

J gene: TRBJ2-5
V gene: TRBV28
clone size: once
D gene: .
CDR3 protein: CASSLRGQETQYF
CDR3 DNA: TGTGCCAGCAGTTTGCGGGGACAAGAGACCCAGTACTTC

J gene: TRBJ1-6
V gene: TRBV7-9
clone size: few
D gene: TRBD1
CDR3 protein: CASSAPGQEGSNSPLHF
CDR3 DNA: TGTGCCAGCAGCGCCCCGGGACAGGAGGGGTCGAATTCACCCCTCCACTTT

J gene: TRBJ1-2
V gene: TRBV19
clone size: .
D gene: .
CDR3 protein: CAIGQANYGYTF
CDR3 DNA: TGTGCCATTGGACAAGCTAACTATGGCTACACCTTC

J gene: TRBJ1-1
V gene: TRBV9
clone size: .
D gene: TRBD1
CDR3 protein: CASSSLTGGTEAFF
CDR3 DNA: TGTGCCAGCAGCTCGTTGACAGGGGGCACTGAAGCTTTCTTT

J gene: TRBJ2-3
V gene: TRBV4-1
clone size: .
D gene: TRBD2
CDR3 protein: CASSQSIAGATDTQYF
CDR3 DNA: TGCGCCAGCAGCCAAAGCATAGCGGGGGCCACAGATACGCAGTATTTT

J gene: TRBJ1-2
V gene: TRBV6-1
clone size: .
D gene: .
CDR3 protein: CASSEADRGLVYTRGGYTF
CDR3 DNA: TGTGCCAGCAGTGAAGCGGACCGGGGACTCGTATACACTAGGGGTGGCTACACCTTC

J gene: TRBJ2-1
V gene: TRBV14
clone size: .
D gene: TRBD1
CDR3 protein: CASSQKLRGLDEQFF
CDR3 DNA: TGTGCCAGCAGCCAAAAACTCAGGGGGCTGGATGAGCAGTTCTTC

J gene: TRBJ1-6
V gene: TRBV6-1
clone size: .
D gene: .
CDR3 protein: CASSEVTGYRPLHF
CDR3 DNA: TGTGCCAGCAGTGAAGTGACTGGGTATCGACCCCTCCACTTT

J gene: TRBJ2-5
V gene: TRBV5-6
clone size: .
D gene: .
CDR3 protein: CASSLTGNTQETQYF
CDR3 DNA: TGTGCCAGCAGCTTGACCGGGAATACACAAGAGACCCAGTACTTC

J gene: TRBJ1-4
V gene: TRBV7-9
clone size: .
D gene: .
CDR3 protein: CASSLELTNEKLFF
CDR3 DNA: TGTGCCAGCAGCTTAGAGCTGACTAATGAAAAACTGTTTTTT

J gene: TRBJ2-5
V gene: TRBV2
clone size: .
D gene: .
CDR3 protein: CASSVGALTQETQYF
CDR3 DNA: TGTGCCAGCAGTGTAGGGGCTCTCACCCAAGAGACCCAGTACTTC

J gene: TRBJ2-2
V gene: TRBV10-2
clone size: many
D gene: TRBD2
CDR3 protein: CASSPGLATGELFF
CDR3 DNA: TGCGCCAGCAGCCCGGGACTAGCGACCGGGGAGCTGTTTTTT

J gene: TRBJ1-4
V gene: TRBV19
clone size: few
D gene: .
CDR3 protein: CASSIVRTGGNEKLFF
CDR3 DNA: TGTGCCAGTAGTATAGTACGTACAGGTGGTAATGAAAAACTGTTTTTT

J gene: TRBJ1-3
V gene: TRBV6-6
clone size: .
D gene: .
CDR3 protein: CASREQGNTIYF
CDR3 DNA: TGTGCCAGCAGGGAACAGGGCAACACCATATATTTT

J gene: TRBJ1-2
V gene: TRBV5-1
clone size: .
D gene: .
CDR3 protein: CASSKVGVDGYTF
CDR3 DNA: TGCGCCAGCAGCAAGGTCGGGGTGGATGGCTACACCTTC

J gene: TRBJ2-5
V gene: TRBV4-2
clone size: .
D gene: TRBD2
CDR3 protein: CASSQDLRGGLSQETQYF
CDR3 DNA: TGTGCCAGCAGCCAAGATCTTCGGGGGGGCCTTTCCCAAGAGACCCAGTACTTC

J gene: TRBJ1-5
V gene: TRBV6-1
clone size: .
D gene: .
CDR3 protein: CASSEGVGGSNQPQHF
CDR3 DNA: TGTGCCAGCAGTGAGGGGGTGGGAGGGAGTAATCAGCCCCAGCATTTT

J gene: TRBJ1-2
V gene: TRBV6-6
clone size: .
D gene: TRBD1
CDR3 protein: CASSPRGQIYGYTF
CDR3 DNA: TGTGCCAGCAGCCCCAGGGGACAGATCTATGGCTACACCTTC

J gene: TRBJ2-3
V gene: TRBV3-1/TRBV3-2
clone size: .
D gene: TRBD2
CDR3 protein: CASSQVAGSSTDTQYF
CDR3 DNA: TGTGCCAGCAGCCAAGTAGCGGGGTCAAGCACAGATACGCAGTATTTT

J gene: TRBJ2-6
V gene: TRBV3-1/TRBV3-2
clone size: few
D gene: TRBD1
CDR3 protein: CASSHNRGSGANVLTF
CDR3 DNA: TGTGCCAGCAGCCACAACAGGGGCTCTGGGGCCAACGTCCTGACTTTC

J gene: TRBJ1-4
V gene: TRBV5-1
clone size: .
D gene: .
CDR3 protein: CASSLGGLNEKLFF
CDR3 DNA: TGCGCCAGCAGCTTGGGGGGCCTCAATGAAAAACTGTTTTTT

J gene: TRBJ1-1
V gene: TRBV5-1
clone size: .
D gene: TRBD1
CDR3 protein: CASSFKGQGEGRAFF
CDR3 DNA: TGCGCCAGCAGCTTCAAAGGACAGGGAGAGGGTCGAGCTTTCTTT

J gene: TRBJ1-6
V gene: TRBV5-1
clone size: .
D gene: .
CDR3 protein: CASSFEGDSPLHF
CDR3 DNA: TGCGCCAGCAGCTTTGAAGGAGATTCACCCCTCCACTTT

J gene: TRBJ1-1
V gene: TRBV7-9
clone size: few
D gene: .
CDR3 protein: CASSSQMMKTEAFF
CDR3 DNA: TGTGCCAGCAGCTCCCAGATGATGAAAACTGAAGCTTTCTTT